A single sample gave rise to the 25 T cell receptor beta chains below, sequenced in a study of blood T cell repertoires in COVID-19. Using immunoSEQ multiplex PCR, the repertoire was profiled, and TCRdb retains in-frame clones only, with some absent. The sample yields 250,000 or so clones, around 90% seen once. The sequenced sample consisted of peripheral blood. These receptors came from a man aged 30-40 years with COVID-19, enrolled during active disease.

The rearrangement joins TRBV2 to TRBJ2-6; D uncertain. Trimming pared 5 bases from V and 0 bases from J, leaving 17 bases between. Germline CDR1 and CDR2: SNHLY and FYNNEI. CDR3 length equals 18 residues. In nucleotides, the CDR3 is TGTGCCAGCAGTTATACTCATATCCAGGCCTCTGGGGCCAACGTCCTGACTTTC. Its protein product is CASSYTHIQASGANVLTF.

The chain is built from TRBV12-3 or TRBV12-4 and TRBJ1-1, with 9 bases that match TRBD1. There are 13 residues in the CDR3. V dropped 4 bases and J dropped 8; count of bases not matched to a gene: 5. This chain's CDR3 is CASSSRGTGEAFF. For the CDR3, the DNA is TGTGCCAGCAGTTCAAGAGGGACAGGGGAAGCTTTCTTT.

V gene TRBV3-1 (or the pseudogene TRBV3-2) combines with J gene TRBJ2-5, with unresolved D. V dropped 4 bases and J dropped 5 bases, with 14 bases sitting between them. CDR1 is LGHDT, CDR2 YNNKEL, per germline (reference sequence). CDR3 length equals 14 residues. CDR3 amino acids: CASSPNAGTETQYF. The CDR3 DNA sequence: TGTGCCAGCAGCCCGAACGCAGGTACGGAGACCCAGTACTTC.

This chain links TRBV4-1 with TRBJ1-3, with 11 bases fitting TRBD1. Germline assignment: CDR1 MGHRA and CDR2 YSYEKL. V shed 0 bases, J shed 3 bases, and the junction held 10 bases outside the gene matches. CDR3 length equals 19 residues. As DNA, the CDR3 is TGCGCCAGCAGCCAAGAACGTCCCGGGACAGGGGGTTATGGAAACACCATATATTTT. Translating gives CASSQERPGTGGYGNTIYF.

In DNA, the CDR3 is TGTGCCAGCAGTGAATGGATGGTAGACAGCCTGAACACTGAAGCTTTCTTT. This gives the protein CASSEWMVDSLNTEAFF. The V call is TRBV2, the J call TRBJ1-1; D is possibly TRBD1 (5 bases). The CDR3 length is 17 residues. From germline, CDR1 is SNHLY and CDR2 FYNNEI. Trimming removed 2 bases at V and 0 bases at J, with 16 bases between.

The chain uses TRBV6-5 and TRBJ1-6, with D unresolved. Per germline, CDR1 MNHEY and CDR2 SVGAGI. Trimming left V 4 bases short and J 7 bases short, with 11 bases between. This CDR3 comprises 14 residues. The CDR3 loop reads CASSLEAGNSPLHF. The CDR3 DNA is TGTGCCAGCAGTTTAGAGGCTGGGAATTCACCCCTCCACTTT.

The rearrangement links TRBV6-5 to TRBJ1-5, with unresolved D. V was pared by 2 bases and J by 1 base, with 6 bases between. The CDR3 has 14 amino acids. Looked up from germline, CDR1 is MNHEY and CDR2 is SVGAGI. The CDR3 bases are TGTGCCAGCAGTTACCTAAGCAGCAATCAGCCCCAGCATTTT. This encodes CASSYLSSNQPQHF.

This clone was counted a single time. J is TRBJ1-1 and V is TRBV12-5; D is possibly TRBD1 (5 bases). CDR1 is LGHNT and CDR2 is FRNRAP in the germline V gene. V lost 1 base, J lost 4 bases, and 10 bases lay in between. The CDR3 is 14 residues long. The CDR3 DNA is TGTGCTAGTGGTTTGGCCCAGGGAGGCACTGAAGCTTTCTTT. Its translation: CASGLAQGGTEAFF.

The CDR3 DNA reads TGTGCCAGCAGTTACGGCCAGGGGGCGGACGGCTACACCTTC. Its protein product is CASSYGQGADGYTF. The chain uses TRBV6-5 and TRBJ1-2, with 8 bases lining up with TRBD1. Germline CDR1 MNHEY, CDR2 SVGAGI. With V trimmed by 2 bases and J by 8 bases, 7 bases remained unmatched. The length of the CDR3 is 14 residues.

The rearrangement joins TRBV7-2 to TRBJ1-2; D unresolved. Per germline, CDR1 SGHTA and CDR2 FQGNSA. The CDR3 extends over 11 amino acids. V lost 3 bases and J 5 bases, leaving 4 bases between the germline ends. The CDR3 here is CASSFPYGYTF. The CDR3 nucleotides read TGTGCCAGCAGCTTCCCATATGGCTACACCTTC.

This chain joins TRBV11-2 and TRBJ2-5; 9 bases map to TRBD2. This CDR3 region has 17 residues. The germline gives CDR1 SGHAT, CDR2 FQNNGV. The junction had 8 bases not matched to a gene; V was cut back by 1 base and J by 2 bases. CDR3 nucleotides: TGTGCCAGCAGCTTAGTTGCTAGCGGGGCCTGGCAAGAGACCCAGTACTTC. It is translated as CASSLVASGAWQETQYF.

The rearrangement joins TRBV12-5 to TRBJ1-1; TRBD1 matches at 7 bases. This CDR3 has 16 residues. CDR1 is LGHNT and CDR2 is FRNRAP in the germline V gene. V lost 1 base to trimming and J lost 4 bases; unmatched junction nucleotides: 9. CDR3 amino acids: CASGLGQGLSITEAFF. In DNA form, the CDR3 reads TGTGCTAGTGGTTTGGGACAGGGCCTGTCGATCACTGAAGCTTTCTTT. Using reference TRBV12-5 and TRBJ1-1 for the parts outside the CDR3, the full variable domain is DARVTQTPRHKVTEMGQEVTMRCQPILGHNTVFWYRQTMMQGLELLAYFRNRAPLDDSGMPKDRFSAEMPDATLATLKIQPSEPRDSAVYFCASGLGQGLSITEAFFGQGTRLTVV.

CDR3 coding DNA: TGTGCCTGGAGCCAACCGGGACAGGGTAGCTATGGCTACACCTTC. Translation gives CAWSQPGQGSYGYTF. The chain combines TRBV30 with TRBJ1-2; TRBD1 matches 9 bases. V shed 3 bases, J shed 4 bases, and the junction held 9 bases outside the gene matches. Per the germline V gene, CDR1 is GTSNPN and CDR2 is SVGIG (reference sequence). This CDR3 is 15 amino acids long.

The chain uses TRBV7-3 and TRBJ2-2; 9 bases map to TRBD1. CDR3 length: 15 amino acids. Germline lookup yields CDR1 SGHTA and CDR2 FQGTGA. With 5 bases clipped from V and 9 bases from J, the junction kept 10 bases outside the gene matches. DNA for the CDR3: TGTGCCAGCAGCCCGGACGGGACAGGGAGTAGGGAGCTGTTTTTT. It encodes CASSPDGTGSRELFF. Together with reference TRBV7-3 and TRBJ2-2, the CDR3 gives the full variable domain: GAGVSQTPSNKVTEKGKYVELRCDPISGHTALYWYRQSLGQGPEFLIYFQGTGAADDSGLPNDRFFAVRPEGSVSTLKIQRTERGDSAVYLCASSPDGTGSRELFFGEGSRLTVL.

A single count supports this clone. The chain combines TRBV10-2 with TRBJ1-6; tentative D call: TRBD1 (5 bases). CDR1 and CDR2 (germline): WSHSY, SAAADI. The V end lost 5 bases, the J end lost 9 bases, and 11 bases lay between the germline ends. The CDR3 totals 13 residues. The DNA for the CDR3 is TGCGCCAGCAGTCAGGGAGGCGGTTCACCCCTCCACTTT. Translation gives CASSQGGGSPLHF.

This clone was counted only a few times. This chain links TRBV24-1 with TRBJ1-2, with D maybe TRBD1 (5 bases). Germline lookup yields CDR1 KGHDR and CDR2 SFDVKD. V was trimmed by 2 bases and J by 3 bases, leaving 21 bases between them. The CDR3 consists of 18 residues. CDR3 sequence: CATSDSIYRALGDYGYTF. DNA of the CDR3: TGTGCCACCAGTGATTCAATTTACCGGGCCCTAGGGGACTATGGCTACACCTTC.

This rearrangement joins TRBV5-6 to TRBJ1-3; 12 bases align to TRBD1. This CDR3 has 15 amino acids. With 4 bases clipped from V and 8 bases from J, the junction kept 7 bases outside the gene matches. Germline V gives CDR1 SGHDT, CDR2 YYEEEE. CDR3 nucleotide sequence: TGTGCCAGCAGCAGGACCGGGACAGGGGGCGACACCATATATTTT. Translated, it gives CASSRTGTGGDTIYF.

V is TRBV3-1 (or the pseudogene TRBV3-2) and J is TRBJ1-2; a possible D gene is TRBD1 (5 bases). The CDR3 spans 13 residues. The V gene lost 3 bases and the J gene lost 3 bases, with 8 bases spanning the gap. From germline, CDR1 is LGHDT and CDR2 YNNKEL (reference sequence). CDR3 sequence (DNA): TGTGCCAGCAGCCAGCAGACAGACTATGGCTACACCTTC. It is translated as CASSQQTDYGYTF.

V gene TRBV18 combines with J gene TRBJ1-1; 11 nucleotides match TRBD1. Trimming removed 1 base from V and 3 bases from J; junction bases left unmatched: 13. In germline, CDR1 is KGHSH, CDR2 LQKENI. There are 19 residues in the CDR3. CDR3 sequence (DNA): TGTGCCAGCTCACCACGCCTAGGAGGACAGGGGGCGTTGGACACTGAAGCTTTCTTT. Translated: CASSPRLGGQGALDTEAFF.

The genes are TRBV10-3 and TRBJ2-1; 10 positions agree with TRBD1. The V gene's germline CDR1 is ENHRY and CDR2 SYGVKD. There are 16 residues in the CDR3. Trimming took 6 bases from V and 4 from J; bases not matched to a gene: 9. CDR3 DNA sequence: TGTGCCATCAGACGGAGGGACAGGGGAGGATACAATGAGCAGTTCTTC. This gives the protein CAIRRRDRGGYNEQFF.

The chain uses TRBV7-9 and TRBJ1-5, with a tentative D call TRBD1 (6 bases). CDR1 SEHNR and CDR2 FQNEAQ come from the germline V gene (reference sequence). Between the trimmed V and J ends, which lost 2 bases and 4 bases, there was a span of 15 bases. The CDR3 totals 16 residues. The CDR3 nucleotides are TGTGCCAGCAGCTTATCCCTTAAGGGGGTAAATCAGCCCCAGCATTTT. This sequence encodes CASSLSLKGVNQPQHF.

The chain is built from TRBV30 and TRBJ2-7; perhaps TRBD1 as D (6 bases). The CDR3 covers 12 residues. Trimming left V 5 bases short and J 5 bases short, with 13 bases between. Germline CDR1 and CDR2: GTSNPN and SVGIG (reference sequence). CDR3 region: CAWGGHLDEQYF. CDR3 DNA: TGTGCCTGGGGGGGACATCTTGACGAGCAGTACTTC.

The chain carries TRBV20-1 and TRBJ1-1; D gene uncertain. CDR3 length equals 13 residues. Germline CDR1 and CDR2: DFQATT and SNEGSKA (reference sequence). V was cut by 3 bases and J by 1 base, with 9 bases left in between. The CDR3: CSASVNSNTEAFF. The DNA of the CDR3 is TGCAGTGCTAGTGTGAACTCGAACACTGAAGCTTTCTTT.

The rearrangement links TRBV6-5 to TRBJ1-3; 8 nucleotides line up with TRBD1. Germline CDR1 MNHEY, CDR2 SVGAGI. The CDR3 extends over 14 amino acids. V lost 8 bases, J lost 4 bases, and 7 bases stayed unmatched. The CDR3 DNA follows: TGTGCCAGCCAGCCCCAGGGGGCCGGAAACACCATATATTTT. Its translation: CASQPQGAGNTIYF.

The chain employs TRBV5-1 and TRBJ1-1; TRBD1 is a possible D gene (6 bases). Per the germline V gene, CDR1 is SGHRS and CDR2 is YFSETQ. V lost 4 bases, J lost 0 bases, and 16 bases lay in between. The CDR3 contains 16 residues. The CDR3 region is CASSMPRGRLNTEAFF. The CDR3 DNA sequence: TGCGCCAGCAGCATGCCCAGGGGCCGATTGAACACTGAAGCTTTCTTT.